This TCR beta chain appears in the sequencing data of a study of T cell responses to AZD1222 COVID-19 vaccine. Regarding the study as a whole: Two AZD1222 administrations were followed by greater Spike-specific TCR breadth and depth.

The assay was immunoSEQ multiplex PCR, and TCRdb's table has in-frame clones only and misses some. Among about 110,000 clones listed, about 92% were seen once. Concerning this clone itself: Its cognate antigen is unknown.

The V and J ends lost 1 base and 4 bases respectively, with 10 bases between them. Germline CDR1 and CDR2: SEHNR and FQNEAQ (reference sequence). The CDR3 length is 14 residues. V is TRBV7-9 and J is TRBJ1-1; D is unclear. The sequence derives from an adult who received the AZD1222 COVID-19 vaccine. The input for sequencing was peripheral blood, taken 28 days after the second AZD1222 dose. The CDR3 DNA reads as TGTGCCAGCAGCTTAGATTGGGCAAGCACTGAAGCTTTCTTT. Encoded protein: CASSLDWASTEAFF.